The 14 T cell receptor beta chains below all came from one sample that was sequenced in a study of T cells in Graves' hyperthyroidism and ophthalmopathy (dated by TCRdb to between 2018 and 2021). The library came from multiplex PCR. These reads were obtained on an Illumina HiSeq 2000. The TCR beta CDR3 regions were amplified from RNA transcripts. The first round of RT-PCR for the TCR CDR3 was performed with the HTBI primer set and the Qiagen OneStep RT-PCR kit. Clones were called with MiXCR by TCRdb after fastp trimmed the public reads at Q25, and only in-frame beta chains were retained. Here each entry gathers all rows of one CDR3 protein and keeps the most common genes and DNA. Within this sample are roughly 300,000 distinct CDR3 sequences, with 20% to 25% of them counted one time only. Over 45% of the sample is held by the ten biggest clonotypes. The sample taken for sequencing was blood. The source of these receptors is a woman aged 50 to 60 with Graves' hyperthyroidism.

This clonotype was seen repeatedly, ten times or more. The CDR3 protein is CASSPPPTGDTEAFF. As DNA, the CDR3 is TGTGCCAGCAGCCCACCGCCGACGGGGGACACTGAAGCTTTCTTT. This rearrangement joins TRBV5-4 to TRBJ1-1; D possibly corresponds to TRBD1 (5 bases). The CDR3 is 15 amino acids. The V end lost 4 bases, the J end lost 3 bases, and 16 bases lay between the germline ends. Germline V gene lookup returns CDR1 SGHNT and CDR2 YYREEE (reference sequence).

This clonotype was seen a handful of times. The chain joins TRBV5-1 to TRBJ1-2; D may be TRBD1 (6 bases). V shed 5 bases and J shed 8 bases, with 19 bases lying between them. The CDR3 covers 14 residues. From germline, CDR1 is SGHRS and CDR2 YFSETQ. CDR3 sequence (DNA): TGCGCCAGCAGTTACGACGCGGGGGGCAGGGGCTACACCTTC. Translation gives CASSYDAGGRGYTF.

V is TRBV2 and J is TRBJ2-7, with 12 bases fitting TRBD2. V was pared by 3 bases and J by 3 bases, with 18 bases of the junction left unmatched. Germline loops: CDR1 SNHLY, CDR2 FYNNEI. CDR3 length: 20 residues. The CDR3 is CASSEPLKLAGGSARYEQYF. The CDR3 DNA reads as TGTGCCAGCAGTGAGCCCCTCAAACTAGCGGGGGGCTCCGCCCGCTACGAGCAGTACTTC.

This clonotype was recorded many times. This chain joins TRBV20-1 and TRBJ1-6, with D possibly being TRBD1 (5 bases). Germline lookup yields CDR1 DFQATT and CDR2 SNEGSKA (reference sequence). V was trimmed by 0 bases and J by 7 bases, leaving 19 bases between them. This CDR3 has 17 residues. The CDR3 DNA follows: TGCAGTGCTAGAGATGGCCTCAGGGCGCGGAGGAATTCACCCCTCCACTTT. Amino acid sequence: CSARDGLRARRNSPLHF.

The sample holds many counts of this clonotype. CDR3 DNA sequence: TGCAGTGCTAGAGCTACTAGCTTGGGGTACTTC. It encodes CSARATSLGYF. The chain is built from TRBV20-1 and TRBJ2-7, with D maybe TRBD2 (6 bases). V lost 1 base and J lost 12, with 13 bases in between. The CDR3 sequence is 11 residues long. The germline V gene has CDR1 DFQATT and CDR2 SNEGSKA (reference sequence).

Only a few counts were recorded for this clonotype. The chain is built from TRBV12-3 or TRBV12-4 and TRBJ1-4, with 9 bases identical to TRBD1. Unmatched junction bases numbered 5, after V lost 7 bases and J lost 5 bases. There are 14 residues in the CDR3. The CDR3: CASNVGQGNEKLFF. The CDR3, as DNA: TGTGCCAGCAATGTCGGACAGGGGAATGAAAAACTGTTTTTT.

This clonotype was picked up many times. The chain has TRBV28 and TRBJ2-7; 9 bases are a match to TRBD1. Germline V lookup: CDR1 MDHEN, CDR2 SYDVKM. V lost 6 bases and J lost 3; bases outside the gene matches: 9. This CDR3 region has 15 residues. CDR3: CASRTSGTGIYEQYF. The CDR3, as DNA: TGTGCCAGCAGAACCTCCGGGACAGGGATCTACGAGCAGTACTTC.

V usage is TRBV28 and J usage is TRBJ2-7, with 9 nucleotides matching TRBD1. The CDR3 is 16 residues long. With 6 bases clipped from V and 4 bases from J, the junction kept 13 bases outside the gene matches. Germline-derived CDR1 and CDR2 are MDHEN and SYDVKM. The CDR3 DNA follows: TGTGCCAGCAGCCGGACCGTAGGGACAGGGCGGTACGAGCAGTACTTC. It is translated as CASSRTVGTGRYEQYF.

Worth noting for this clonotype: This may stem from a read error, because a much larger clone lies one nucleotide away. This rearrangement joins TRBV20-1 to TRBJ2-7; D uncertain. Germline V gives CDR1 DFQATT, CDR2 SNEGSKA (reference sequence). The V gene lost 5 bases and the J gene lost 7 bases, with 9 bases spanning the gap. The CDR3 length is 10 residues. The DNA for the CDR3 is TGCAGTGCTTCCCTCATGGAGCAGTACTTC. The encoded protein is CSASLMEQYF.

This clonotype was recorded at least ten times. V gene TRBV12-3 or TRBV12-4 combines with J gene TRBJ1-2; no firm D call. The length of the CDR3 is 14 residues. V was clipped by 3 bases and J by 4 bases, with 12 bases between them. The CDR3 here is CASSFRLFGYGYTF. The CDR3 bases are TGTGCCAGCAGTTTTCGGTTGTTTGGCTATGGCTACACCTTC.

This clonotype was detected many times. The chain recombines TRBV2 with TRBJ1-4; no clear D gene. This CDR3 comprises 14 residues. CDR1 is SNHLY, CDR2 FYNNEI, per germline. V was clipped by 5 bases and J by 8 bases, with 15 bases between them. The CDR3 protein is CASSRYGVREKLFF. The CDR3, as DNA: TGTGCCAGCAGTAGATACGGGGTCAGGGAAAAACTGTTTTTT.

The chain links TRBV7-2 to TRBJ2-2, with 9 bases identical to TRBD1. The CDR3 totals 17 residues. Germline trimming cut 1 base from V and 1 base from J; bases unmatched to any gene: 4. Germline V gene data show CDR1 as SGHTA and CDR2 as FQGNSA. This CDR3 reads CASSLVGDRVNTGELFF. The CDR3 nucleotides are TGTGCCAGCAGCTTAGTGGGGGACAGGGTGAACACCGGGGAGCTGTTTTTT.

This clonotype was seen ten or more times. The chain couples TRBV20-1 to TRBJ2-2; tentative D call: TRBD2 (6 bases). This CDR3 contains 15 residues. Trimming took off 3 bases at V and 5 bases at J, with 16 bases between the two ends. Germline loops: CDR1 DFQATT, CDR2 SNEGSKA (reference sequence). CDR3 in amino acids: CSASGPGVGTGELFF. CDR3 sequence (DNA): TGCAGTGCTAGTGGGCCGGGGGTGGGAACCGGGGAGCTGTTTTTT.

This clonotype has a count of ten or more. Germline is not matched at one junction end, which may reflect a read error. The chain employs TRBV28 and TRBJ2-7; the match to TRBD2 covers 10 bases. The CDR3 contains 15 residues. Germline V gives CDR1 MDHEN, CDR2 SYDVKM. DNA for the CDR3: TGTGCCAGCAGTTTCCGGACTAGCGGCCCTGAAGAGCGGTACTTC. Its translation is CASSFRTSGPEERYF.